The 21 T cell receptor beta chains reported below all come from one sample, sequenced in a study of T cell responses to AZD1222 COVID-19 vaccine (dated by TCRdb to the early 2020s). Library preparation employed the immunoSEQ multiplex PCR assay. Entries here come from immuneACCESS through TCRdb and include only in-frame sequences with V and J called. Some clones fail to appear in such tables; in the studies checked, an unresolved V gene covers under half of the shortfall, and the cause of the remainder is unknown. Within this sample are over 200,000 clones, with approximately 94% of them counted one time only. Approximately 1.5% of the sample lies in the top ten. Explained via the paper, the time point label denotes: about 28 days (+/-7) after the second vaccine dose. The sample's treatment or condition label, in plain terms: meningococcal conjugate vaccine given as trial control. This sample comprised peripheral blood, obtained 28 days after the second dose of the MenACWY control vaccine. The receptors originated from an adult who received the MenACWY meningococcal vaccine as a control.

The chain employs TRBV4-3 and TRBJ1-3, with D possibly TRBD1 on 5 matching bases. CDR3 length: 15 amino acids. Trimming removed 0 bases at V and 4 bases at J, with 10 bases between. Germline V gene lookup returns CDR1 LGHNA and CDR2 YSLEER. The DNA for the CDR3 is TGCGCCAGCAGCCAAGAGGGGCGGGCCGGAAACACCATATATTTT. Protein: CASSQEGRAGNTIYF.

The chain uses TRBV18 and TRBJ2-1; D perhaps matches TRBD1 (6 bases). CDR1 and CDR2 from the germline V gene are KGHSH and LQKENI. V lost 4 bases and J 1 base, leaving 11 bases between the germline ends. This CDR3 comprises 15 residues. CDR3 sequence (DNA): TGTGCCAGCTCACAAGATAGGGGGTCCTACAATGAGCAGTTCTTC. Encoded protein: CASSQDRGSYNEQFF.

The chain uses TRBV2 and TRBJ2-7; 10 bases fit TRBD1. Trimming at V came to 8 bases and at J to 9 bases, leaving 13 bases not matched to a gene. The CDR3 is 14 residues long. Germline CDR1 SNHLY, CDR2 FYNNEI. The DNA of the CDR3 is TGTGCCAGCCGGGCCGGGACAGGGGTTAATCGGCAGTACTTC. It specifies CASRAGTGVNRQYF.

J is TRBJ2-1 and V is TRBV9, with a tentative D call TRBD2 (6 bases). Trimming took off 0 bases at V and 8 bases at J, with 15 bases between the two ends. The CDR3 is made up of 15 amino acids. The germline V gene has CDR1 SGDLS and CDR2 YYNGEE. The CDR3 spells CASSVDAAEGDEQFF. CDR3 DNA: TGTGCCAGCAGCGTAGATGCAGCGGAGGGCGATGAGCAGTTCTTC.

V is TRBV3-1 (or the pseudogene TRBV3-2) and J is TRBJ1-3, with D unresolved. V lost 4 bases and J 0 bases, leaving 7 bases between the germline ends. Per the germline V gene, CDR1 is LGHDT and CDR2 is YNNKEL (reference sequence). The CDR3 extends over 14 amino acids. In DNA, the CDR3 is TGTGCCAGCAGCCCCACAAACTCTGGAAACACCATATATTTT. It codes for CASSPTNSGNTIYF.

This chain links TRBV6-5 with TRBJ1-5; 7 bases line up with TRBD1. Per germline, CDR1 MNHEY and CDR2 SVGAGI. The V and J ends lost 8 bases and 5 bases, in that order; junction bases with no gene match: 3. The CDR3 contains 12 residues. In DNA form, the CDR3 reads TGTGCCAGCGGCAGGGGGGATCAGCCCCAGCATTTT. Translation: CASGRGDQPQHF.

The chain combines TRBV27 with TRBJ2-3; D remains unclear. Trimming removed 5 bases at V and 1 base at J, with 10 bases between. The CDR3 covers 14 residues. CDR1 is MNHEY, CDR2 SMNVEV, per germline (reference sequence). CDR3 loop: CASSPIRGTDTQYF. CDR3 nucleotide sequence: TGTGCCAGCAGTCCGATTAGGGGCACAGATACGCAGTATTTT.

The J gene is TRBJ1-2, the V gene TRBV10-3, with 10 bases fitting TRBD1. This CDR3 region has 16 residues. The V and J ends lost 2 bases and 4 bases, in that order; junction bases with no gene match: 7. Germline CDR1 and CDR2: ENHRY and SYGVKD. The CDR3 sequence: CAISEPGQGRFYGYTF. For the CDR3, the DNA is TGTGCCATCAGTGAGCCGGGACAGGGGAGATTCTATGGCTACACCTTC.

The genes are TRBV7-3 and TRBJ2-7; 9 bases map to TRBD2. V gave up 1 base and J gave up 3 bases; unmatched junction bases: 4. The CDR3 covers 15 residues. Germline-derived CDR1 and CDR2 are SGHTA and FQGTGA. The CDR3 loop reads CASSLMAGGDYEQYF. DNA of the CDR3: TGTGCCAGCAGCTTAATGGCGGGAGGGGACTACGAGCAGTACTTC. Supplemented by reference TRBV7-3 and TRBJ2-7, the full variable domain reads GAGVSQTPSNKVTEKGKYVELRCDPISGHTALYWYRQSLGQGPEFLIYFQGTGAADDSGLPNDRFFAVRPEGSVSTLKIQRTERGDSAVYLCASSLMAGGDYEQYFGPGTRLTVT.

Here the CDR3 reads CASSGQGRDYEQYF. The CDR3 DNA reads TGTGCCAGCAGCGGACAGGGGCGAGACTACGAGCAGTACTTC. The chain has TRBV9 and TRBJ2-7; 8 bases agree with TRBD1. This CDR3 is 14 amino acids long. Germline assignment: CDR1 SGDLS and CDR2 YYNGEE. The ends lost 3 bases at V and 3 bases at J; junction bases unmatched: 5.

J is TRBJ2-7 and V is TRBV28; TRBD2 matches 7 bases. The CDR3 consists of 13 residues. J gave up 3 bases and V 10 bases, and 9 bases lay outside the gene matches. Germline V lookup: CDR1 MDHEN, CDR2 SYDVKM. CDR3: CATSMGGIYEQYF. CDR3 nucleotides: TGTGCCACCTCGATGGGAGGGATCTACGAGCAGTACTTC.

This chain joins TRBV29-1 and TRBJ1-3; D may be TRBD1 (6 bases). The V end was cut by 6 bases, the J end by 0 bases, with 18 bases between. Germline CDR1 and CDR2: SQVTM and ANQGSEA. This CDR3 has 16 amino acids. The CDR3 nucleotides are TGCAGCGTCTCGACAGGCCTTGTAGACTCTGGAAACACCATATATTTT. It specifies CSVSTGLVDSGNTIYF.

The chain uses TRBV19 and TRBJ1-5, with 10 positions matching TRBD1. CDR3 length: 15 residues. Trimming cost V 6 bases and J 2 bases; bases outside gene matches: 4. CDR1 and CDR2 from the germline V gene are LNHDA and SQIVND (reference sequence). CDR3 coding DNA: TGTGCCAGTAGGGACAGGGGGTTTCGCAATCAGCCCCAGCATTTT. As protein: CASRDRGFRNQPQHF.

J is TRBJ2-2 and V is TRBV7-9; 8 bases are shared with TRBD1. CDR3 length equals 17 residues. CDR1 and CDR2 from the germline V gene are SEHNR and FQNEAQ (reference sequence). J lost 5 bases, V lost 5 bases, and 13 bases had no gene match. CDR3 sequence (DNA): TGTGCCAGCAGCACGGGCCTAACAGGGGGTAGGACCGGGGAGCTGTTTTTT. Protein sequence: CASSTGLTGGRTGELFF.

This chain joins TRBV9 and TRBJ2-7, with D perhaps matching TRBD1 (7 bases). In germline, CDR1 is SGDLS, CDR2 YYNGEE. V lost 4 bases and J 2 bases, leaving 13 bases between the germline ends. CDR3 length equals 14 residues. CDR3 protein: CASSKGQRAYEQYF. Here the CDR3 DNA reads TGTGCCAGCAGCAAGGGACAGCGGGCCTACGAGCAGTACTTC.

This chain joins TRBV28 and TRBJ1-2, with 11 bases identical to TRBD1. Germline CDR1 and CDR2: MDHEN and SYDVKM. This CDR3 has 17 residues. The V gene end was trimmed by 6 bases and the J gene end by 5 bases; junction bases not matched to a gene: 14. CDR3 amino acids: CASSRPGHWDRGYGYTF. The CDR3 DNA follows: TGTGCCAGCAGCCGGCCAGGACACTGGGACAGGGGGTATGGCTACACCTTC.

The chain is built from TRBV19 and TRBJ1-4, with TRBD1 matching 8 bases. The CDR3 is 16 amino acids. Germline V lookup: CDR1 LNHDA, CDR2 SQIVND (reference sequence). Germline trimming cut 4 bases from V and 7 bases from J; bases unmatched to any gene: 11. CDR3 DNA: TGTGCCAGTAGTAGGGTCTCAGGGGGCGCTGGTGAAAAACTGTTTTTT. The encoded protein is CASSRVSGGAGEKLFF.

This rearrangement joins TRBV2 to TRBJ1-1; D perhaps matches TRBD1 (6 bases). Looked up from germline, CDR1 is SNHLY and CDR2 is FYNNEI. Trimming pared 2 bases from V and 3 bases from J, leaving 16 bases between. The CDR3 spans 16 residues. The CDR3 reads CASSEMGGKGYTEAFF. CDR3 in DNA: TGTGCCAGCAGTGAAATGGGGGGCAAAGGGTACACTGAAGCTTTCTTT.

The genes are TRBV6-5 and TRBJ2-7, with D unclear. The CDR3 consists of 16 residues. Trimming pared 0 bases from V and 2 bases from J, leaving 14 bases between. CDR1 is MNHEY and CDR2 is SVGAGI in the germline V gene. The CDR3 region has the DNA TGTGCCAGCAGTTACTCGATTCAGGCGGTCCCCTACGAGCAGTACTTC. The encoded protein is CASSYSIQAVPYEQYF.

The chain is built from TRBV2 and TRBJ1-6, with unresolved D. Germline V gene lookup returns CDR1 SNHLY and CDR2 FYNNEI. The germline V and J ends were trimmed by 0 bases and 10 bases, with 13 bases remaining between them. This CDR3 is built from 15 residues. The CDR3 region has the DNA TGTGCCAGCAGTGAAGCTAGCAGGTCCGGATCACCCCTCCACTTT. Translating it yields CASSEASRSGSPLHF.

The gene calls are TRBV11-2 and TRBJ2-7; D uncertain. The CDR3 contains 14 residues. V was shortened by 1 base and J by 3 bases, with 10 bases between the two germline ends. The V gene's germline CDR1 is SGHAT and CDR2 FQNNGV. The CDR3 protein is CASSLGAANYEQYF. The CDR3 nucleotides read TGTGCCAGCAGCTTAGGGGCGGCCAACTACGAGCAGTACTTC.